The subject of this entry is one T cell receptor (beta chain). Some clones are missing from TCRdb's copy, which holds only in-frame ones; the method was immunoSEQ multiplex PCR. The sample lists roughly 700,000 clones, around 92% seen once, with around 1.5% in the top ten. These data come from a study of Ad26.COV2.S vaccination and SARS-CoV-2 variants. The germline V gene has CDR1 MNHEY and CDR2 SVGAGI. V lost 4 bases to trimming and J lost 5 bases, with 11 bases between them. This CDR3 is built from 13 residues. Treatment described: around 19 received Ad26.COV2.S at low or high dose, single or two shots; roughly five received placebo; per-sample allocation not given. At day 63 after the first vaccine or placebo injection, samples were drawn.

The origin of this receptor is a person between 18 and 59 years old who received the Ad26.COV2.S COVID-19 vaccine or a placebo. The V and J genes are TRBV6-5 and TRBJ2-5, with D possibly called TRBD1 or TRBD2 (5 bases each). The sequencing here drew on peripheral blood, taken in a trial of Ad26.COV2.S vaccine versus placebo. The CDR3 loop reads CASSFEGLETQYF. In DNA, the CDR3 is TGTGCCAGCAGTTTCGAGGGGCTGGAGACCCAGTACTTC.